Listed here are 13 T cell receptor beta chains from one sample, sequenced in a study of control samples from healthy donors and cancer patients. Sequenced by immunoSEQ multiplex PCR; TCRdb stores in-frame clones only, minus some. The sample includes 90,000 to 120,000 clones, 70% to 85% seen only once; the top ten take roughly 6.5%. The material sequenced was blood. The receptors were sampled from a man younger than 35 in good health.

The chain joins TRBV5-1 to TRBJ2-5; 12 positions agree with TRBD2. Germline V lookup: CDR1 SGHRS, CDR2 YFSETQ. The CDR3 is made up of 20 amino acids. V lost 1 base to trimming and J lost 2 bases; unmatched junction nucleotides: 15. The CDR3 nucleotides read TGCGCCAGCAGCTTGACGAGAGCCGGGACTAGCGGGTTCGAGCAAGAGACCCAGTACTTC. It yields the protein CASSLTRAGTSGFEQETQYF. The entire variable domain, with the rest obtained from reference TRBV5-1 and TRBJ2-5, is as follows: KAGVTQTPRYLIKTRGQQVTLSCSPISGHRSVSWYQQTPGQGLQFLFEYFSETQRNKGNFPGRFSGRQFSNSRSEMNVSTLELGDSALYLCASSLTRAGTSGFEQETQYFGPGTRLLVL.

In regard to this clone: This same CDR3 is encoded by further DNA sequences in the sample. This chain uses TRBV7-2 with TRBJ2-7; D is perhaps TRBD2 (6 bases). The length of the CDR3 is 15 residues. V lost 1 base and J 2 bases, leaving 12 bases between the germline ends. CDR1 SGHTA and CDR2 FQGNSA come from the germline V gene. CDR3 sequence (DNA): TGTGCCAGCAGCTTAGGTGGGGGGAGCCCCTACGAGCAGTACTTC. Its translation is CASSLGGGSPYEQYF.

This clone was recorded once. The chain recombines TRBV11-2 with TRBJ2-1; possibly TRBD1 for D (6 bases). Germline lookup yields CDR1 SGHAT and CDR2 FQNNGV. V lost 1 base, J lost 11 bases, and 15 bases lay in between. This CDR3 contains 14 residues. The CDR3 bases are TGTGCCAGCAGCTTAGGAGGGGGTTCGGCCAAGCAGTTCTTC. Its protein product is CASSLGGGSAKQFF.

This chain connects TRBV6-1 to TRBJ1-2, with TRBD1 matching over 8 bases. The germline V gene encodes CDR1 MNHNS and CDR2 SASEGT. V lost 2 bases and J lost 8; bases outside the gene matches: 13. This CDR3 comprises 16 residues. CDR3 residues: CASSETADRALRGYTF. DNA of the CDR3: TGTGCCAGCAGTGAAACCGCGGACAGGGCGTTGCGGGGCTACACCTTC.

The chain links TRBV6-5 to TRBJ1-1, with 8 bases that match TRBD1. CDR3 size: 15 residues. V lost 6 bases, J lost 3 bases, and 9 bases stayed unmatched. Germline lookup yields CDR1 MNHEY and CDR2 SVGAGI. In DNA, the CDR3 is TGTGCCAGCAGCGACAGGGGACGGGCCTACACTGAAGCTTTCTTT. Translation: CASSDRGRAYTEAFF.

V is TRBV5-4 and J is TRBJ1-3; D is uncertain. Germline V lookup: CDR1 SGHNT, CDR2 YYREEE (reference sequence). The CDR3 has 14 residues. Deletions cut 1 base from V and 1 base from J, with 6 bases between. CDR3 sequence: CASSLPGSGNTIYF. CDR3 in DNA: TGTGCCAGCAGCTTGCCTGGTTCTGGAAACACCATATATTTT.

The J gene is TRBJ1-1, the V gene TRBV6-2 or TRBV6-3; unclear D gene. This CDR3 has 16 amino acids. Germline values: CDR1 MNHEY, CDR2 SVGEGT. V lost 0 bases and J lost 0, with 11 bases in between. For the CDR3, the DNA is TGTGCCAGCAGTTACTCGAATAACAGAATGAACACTGAAGCTTTCTTT. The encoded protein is CASSYSNNRMNTEAFF.

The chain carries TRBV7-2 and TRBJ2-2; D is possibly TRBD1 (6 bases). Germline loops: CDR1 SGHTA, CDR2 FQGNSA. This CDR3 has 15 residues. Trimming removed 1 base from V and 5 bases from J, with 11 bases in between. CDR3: CASSLGTALTGELFF. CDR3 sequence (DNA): TGTGCCAGCAGCTTAGGGACAGCCCTAACCGGGGAGCTGTTTTTT.

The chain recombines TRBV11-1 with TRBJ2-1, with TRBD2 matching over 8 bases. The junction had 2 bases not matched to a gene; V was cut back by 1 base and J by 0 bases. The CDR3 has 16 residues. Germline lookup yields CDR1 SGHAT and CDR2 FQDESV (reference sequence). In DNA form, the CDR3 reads TGTGCCAGCAGCTTAGGGCGGGGGGTCTCCTACAATGAGCAGTTCTTC. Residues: CASSLGRGVSYNEQFF.

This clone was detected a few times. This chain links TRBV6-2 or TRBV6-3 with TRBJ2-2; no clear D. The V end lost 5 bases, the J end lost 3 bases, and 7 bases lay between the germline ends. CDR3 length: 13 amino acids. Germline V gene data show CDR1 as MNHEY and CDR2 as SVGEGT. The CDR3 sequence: CASSLGHTGELFF. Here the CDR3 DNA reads TGTGCCAGCAGTCTTGGTCACACCGGGGAGCTGTTTTTT.

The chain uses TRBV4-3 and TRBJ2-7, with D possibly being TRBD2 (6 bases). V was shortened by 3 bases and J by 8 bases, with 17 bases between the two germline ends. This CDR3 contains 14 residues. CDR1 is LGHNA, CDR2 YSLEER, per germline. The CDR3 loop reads CASSQDRDSIKQYF. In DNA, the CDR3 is TGCGCCAGCAGCCAGGACCGGGACTCTATCAAGCAGTACTTC.

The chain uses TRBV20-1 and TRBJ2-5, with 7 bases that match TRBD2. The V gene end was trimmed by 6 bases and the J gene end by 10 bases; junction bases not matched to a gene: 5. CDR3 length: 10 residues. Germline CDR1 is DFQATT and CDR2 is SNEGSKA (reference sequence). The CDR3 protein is CSAQRGDQYF. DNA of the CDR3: TGCAGTGCCCAACGGGGGGACCAGTACTTC.

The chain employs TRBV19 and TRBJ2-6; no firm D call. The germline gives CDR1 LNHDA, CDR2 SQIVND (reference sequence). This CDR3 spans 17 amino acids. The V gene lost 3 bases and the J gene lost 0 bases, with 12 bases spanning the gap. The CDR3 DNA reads TGTGCCAGTAGTATTAGGACGATCAACTCTGGGGCCAACGTCCTGACTTTC. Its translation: CASSIRTINSGANVLTF.